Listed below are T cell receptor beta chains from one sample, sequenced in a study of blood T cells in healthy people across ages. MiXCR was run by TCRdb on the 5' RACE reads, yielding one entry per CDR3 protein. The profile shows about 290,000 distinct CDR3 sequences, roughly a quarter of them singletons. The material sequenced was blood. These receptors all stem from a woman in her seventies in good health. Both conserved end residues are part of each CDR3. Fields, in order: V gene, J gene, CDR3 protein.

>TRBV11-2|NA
CASSSPVMGGIGNEQFF
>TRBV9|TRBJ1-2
CASSVGGQGANYGYTF
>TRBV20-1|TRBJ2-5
CSALGALGQETQYF
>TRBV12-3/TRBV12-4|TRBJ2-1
CASSFAQIEQFF
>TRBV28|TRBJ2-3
CASSTQGLHLNTDTQYF
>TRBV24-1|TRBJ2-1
CATSDAGLADNEQFF
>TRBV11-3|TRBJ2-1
CASSSGWDSYNEQFF
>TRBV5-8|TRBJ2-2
CASDRYGELFF
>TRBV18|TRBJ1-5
CASSEPGQGNQPQHF
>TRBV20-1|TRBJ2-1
CSAPLAGVPNEQFF
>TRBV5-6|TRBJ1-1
CASSRTRENTEAFF
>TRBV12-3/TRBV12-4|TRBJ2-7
CASSYTGGQGVCEQYF
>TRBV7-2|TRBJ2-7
CASSLGLSSGSEQYF
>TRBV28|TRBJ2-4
CASSFSGGTLAKNIQYF
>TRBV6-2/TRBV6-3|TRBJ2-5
CASSYSRGHGTQYF
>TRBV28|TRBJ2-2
CASRTGLAANTGELFF
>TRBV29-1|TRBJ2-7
CSVSSTGSGRGQYF
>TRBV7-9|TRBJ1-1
CASSPDRTNTGAFF
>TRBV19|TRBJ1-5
CASSPLSNQPQHF
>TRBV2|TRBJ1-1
CASGANTEAFF
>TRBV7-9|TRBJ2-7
CASSRTSGGSYEQYF
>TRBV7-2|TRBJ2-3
CASSPDFTDTQYF
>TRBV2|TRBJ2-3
CASSGGLASDTQYF
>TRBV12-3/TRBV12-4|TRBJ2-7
CASSLRTGGLNEQYF
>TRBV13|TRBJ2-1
CASSPPVLAGSNEQFF
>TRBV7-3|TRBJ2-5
CASSSRPPGLAPGPQETQYF
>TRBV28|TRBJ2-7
CASSTLQGEGETQHF
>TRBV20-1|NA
CSARDQARGGHEQFF
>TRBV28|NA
CASRFSGRFGEQYF
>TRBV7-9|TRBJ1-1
CASSLDNLNTEAFF
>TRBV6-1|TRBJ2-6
CASRPPGQGAFGANVLTF
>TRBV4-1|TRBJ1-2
CASSHTGLPNYGYTF
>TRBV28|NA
CASSPPGIGEQYF
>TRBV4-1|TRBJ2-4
CASSQVRASGNIQYF
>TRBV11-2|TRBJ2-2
CASSLRPQWLTGELFF
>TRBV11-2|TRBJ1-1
CASSGGNSNTEAFF
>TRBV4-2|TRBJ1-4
CASSQDRPRTNEKLFF
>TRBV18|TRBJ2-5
CASPPIGETQYF
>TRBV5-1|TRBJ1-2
CAGSLVAGEAGYTF
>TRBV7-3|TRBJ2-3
CASSLASTDTQYF
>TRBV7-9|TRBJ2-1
CASRPTTSSGEQSF
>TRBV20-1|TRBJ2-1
CSARDLGEPRSYNEQFF
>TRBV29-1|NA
CSVGGLAGVYEQYF
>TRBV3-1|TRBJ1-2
CASSQVAGKLDYGYTF
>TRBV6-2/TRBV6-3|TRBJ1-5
CASSYSGLMSNQPQHF
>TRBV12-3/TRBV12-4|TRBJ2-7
CASSFLKPGQGLHEQYF
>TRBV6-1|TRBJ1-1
CASSERGGVGTEAFF
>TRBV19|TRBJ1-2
CASSPDDRVGYGYTF
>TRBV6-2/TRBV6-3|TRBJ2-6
CASDRQTGIGANVLTF
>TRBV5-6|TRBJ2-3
CASSFSFTGQPGTDTQYF
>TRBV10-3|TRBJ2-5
CAIRRGAQETQYF
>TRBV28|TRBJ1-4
CASSRTGANEKLFF
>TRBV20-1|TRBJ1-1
CSADTPNTEAFF
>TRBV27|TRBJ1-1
CASTLSGRGTVYMNTEAFF
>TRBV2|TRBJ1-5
CASSVGTPYSNQPQHF
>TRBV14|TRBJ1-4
CASSQDVGGNEKLFF